The rows below give T cell receptor beta chains drawn from one sample of a study of regulatory T cells in long-lasting Graves disease. TCRdb used MiXCR to reprocess the multiplex PCR reads, holding one entry per CDR3 protein. The top ten clones hold about 27% of a sample with approximately 400,000 distinct CDR3 sequences, about 25% of them seen once. Sample: peripheral blood mononuclear cells (PBMCs), taken when the disease was refractory, from a patient treated with antithyroid drugs. The receptor set was obtained from a female donor with Graves disease. Each CDR3 is given with its conserved first and last residue. A D gene is named only where the DNA matches it firmly. Rows may omit the clone size; those that give it use once, few, many or a size class.

d_gene: -; j_gene: TRBJ2-7; abundance: -; len: 16; v_gene: TRBV24-1; CDR3aa: CATSDPLEGRVEKQYF; CDR3nt: TGTGCCACCAGTGACCCGCTTGAGGGCAGGGTTGAGAAGCAGTACTTC
d_gene: -; j_gene: TRBJ1-6; abundance: -; len: 13; v_gene: TRBV5-1; CDR3aa: CASSYDSNSPLHF; CDR3nt: TGCGCCAGCAGCTACGACAGTAATTCACCCCTCCACTTT
d_gene: -; j_gene: TRBJ1-2; abundance: -; len: 17; v_gene: TRBV7-9; CDR3aa: CASSFPGTVLGNYGYTF; CDR3nt: TGTGCCAGCAGCTTTCCGGGGACGGTTCTTGGGAACTATGGCTACACCTTC
d_gene: TRBD1; j_gene: TRBJ1-1; abundance: many; len: 15; v_gene: TRBV20-1; CDR3aa: CSARAIRGLNTEAFF; CDR3nt: TGCAGTGCTAGAGCAATCAGGGGGCTGAACACTGAAGCTTTCTTT
d_gene: -; j_gene: TRBJ1-1; abundance: -; len: 15; v_gene: TRBV7-9; CDR3aa: CASSLALGQIPEAFF; CDR3nt: TGTGCCAGCAGCTTAGCGCTCGGACAGATCCCTGAAGCTTTCTTT
d_gene: -; j_gene: TRBJ2-5; abundance: -; len: 15; v_gene: TRBV9; CDR3aa: CASSVGASNQETQYF; CDR3nt: TGTGCCAGCAGCGTAGGGGCTAGCAATCAAGAGACCCAGTACTTC
d_gene: -; j_gene: TRBJ1-1; abundance: -; len: 15; v_gene: TRBV6-4; CDR3aa: CASSYAATMNTEAFF; CDR3nt: TGTGCCAGCAGTTACGCAGCTACAATGAACACTGAAGCTTTCTTT
d_gene: TRBD2; j_gene: TRBJ2-2; abundance: few; len: 16; v_gene: TRBV12-3/TRBV12-4; CDR3aa: CASSFSLAGPTGELFF; CDR3nt: TGTGCCAGCAGTTTCTCGCTAGCGGGTCCCACCGGGGAGCTGTTTTTT
d_gene: TRBD1; j_gene: TRBJ1-5; abundance: few; len: 14; v_gene: TRBV20-1; CDR3aa: CSAWTGETNQPQHF; CDR3nt: TGCAGTGCTTGGACAGGGGAGACCAATCAGCCCCAGCATTTT
d_gene: TRBD1; j_gene: TRBJ1-4; abundance: many; len: 15; v_gene: TRBV28; CDR3aa: CASSQGDSLAEKLFF; CDR3nt: TGTGCCAGCAGTCAGGGGGACAGTCTCGCGGAAAAACTGTTTTTT
d_gene: TRBD1; j_gene: TRBJ2-1; abundance: -; len: 16; v_gene: TRBV28; CDR3aa: CASSLTGGLGSYEQFF; CDR3nt: TGTGCCAGCAGTTTGACAGGGGGCTTAGGATCTTATGAGCAGTTCTTC
d_gene: -; j_gene: TRBJ2-3; abundance: few; len: 14; v_gene: TRBV2; CDR3aa: CASSYRAGPDTQYF; CDR3nt: TGTGCCAGCAGTTACAGGGCAGGTCCAGATACGCAGTATTTT
d_gene: TRBD1; j_gene: TRBJ1-2; abundance: -; len: 15; v_gene: TRBV7-2; CDR3aa: CASSLGWRQGSGYTF; CDR3nt: TGTGCCAGCAGCTTAGGATGGAGACAGGGCTCTGGCTACACCTTC
d_gene: TRBD2; j_gene: TRBJ2-7; abundance: few; len: 11; v_gene: TRBV6-1; CDR3aa: CASSSAGEQYF; CDR3nt: TGTGCCAGCAGCTCGGCGGGGGAACAGTACTTC
d_gene: -; j_gene: TRBJ1-2; abundance: few; len: 13; v_gene: TRBV7-6; CDR3aa: CASSSDPDDGYTF; CDR3nt: TGTGCCAGCAGCTCCGACCCGGATGATGGCTACACCTTC
d_gene: TRBD2; j_gene: TRBJ2-2; abundance: -; len: 15; v_gene: TRBV30; CDR3aa: CAWNQVAGGTGELFF; CDR3nt: TGTGCCTGGAATCAAGTAGCGGGAGGTACCGGGGAGCTGTTTTTT
d_gene: TRBD1; j_gene: TRBJ2-2; abundance: -; len: 15; v_gene: TRBV19; CDR3aa: CASTHGTGSVGELFF; CDR3nt: TGTGCCAGTACCCACGGGACAGGGTCGGTCGGGGAGCTGTTTTTT
d_gene: TRBD2; j_gene: TRBJ2-5; abundance: many; len: 16; v_gene: TRBV30; CDR3aa: CAWSGSGSRRRETQYF; CDR3nt: TGTGCCTGGAGTGGTAGCGGGAGTAGAAGACGGGAGACCCAGTACTTC
d_gene: -; j_gene: TRBJ1-1; abundance: few; len: 14; v_gene: TRBV20-1; CDR3aa: CSASSPAGDTEAFF; CDR3nt: TGCAGTGCTAGCTCCCCGGCCGGGGACACTGAAGCTTTCTTT
d_gene: TRBD1; j_gene: TRBJ1-1; abundance: few; len: 15; v_gene: TRBV12-3/TRBV12-4; CDR3aa: CASSLWDRARTEAFF; CDR3nt: TGTGCCAGCAGTTTATGGGACAGGGCGCGAACTGAAGCTTTCTTT
d_gene: TRBD1; j_gene: TRBJ2-1; abundance: -; len: 13; v_gene: TRBV29-1; CDR3aa: CSVDSTGVNEQFF; CDR3nt: TGCAGCGTTGATTCGACAGGGGTTAATGAGCAGTTCTTC
d_gene: -; j_gene: TRBJ2-5; abundance: many; len: 13; v_gene: TRBV28; CDR3aa: CASSLSSLETQYF; CDR3nt: TGTGCCAGCAGTTTATCTAGTTTGGAGACCCAGTACTTC
d_gene: -; j_gene: TRBJ1-2; abundance: -; len: 12; v_gene: TRBV29-1; CDR3aa: CSVGKLRYGYTF; CDR3nt: TGCAGCGTTGGAAAGTTGAGATATGGCTACACCTTC
d_gene: -; j_gene: TRBJ1-1; abundance: -; len: 14; v_gene: TRBV14; CDR3aa: CASSQSGLNTEAFF; CDR3nt: TGTGCCAGCAGCCAATCGGGCTTGAACACTGAAGCTTTCTTT
d_gene: -; j_gene: TRBJ2-7; abundance: -; len: 14; v_gene: TRBV20-1; CDR3aa: CSARDNLGHYEQYF; CDR3nt: TGCAGTGCTAGAGACAACCTGGGACACTACGAGCAGTACTTC
d_gene: TRBD1; j_gene: TRBJ2-7; abundance: few; len: 16; v_gene: TRBV6-5; CDR3aa: CASSLAHKQGRGEQYF; CDR3nt: TGTGCCAGCAGTTTGGCCCATAAACAGGGGCGCGGGGAGCAGTACTTC
d_gene: -; j_gene: TRBJ1-1; abundance: many; len: 14; v_gene: TRBV7-8; CDR3aa: CASSLAMGNTEAFF; CDR3nt: TGTGCCAGCAGCTTAGCCATGGGCAACACTGAAGCTTTCTTT
d_gene: -; j_gene: TRBJ1-2; abundance: many; len: 14; v_gene: TRBV29-1; CDR3aa: CSVLVAGPGYGYTF; CDR3nt: TGCAGCGTCCTCGTTGCTGGGCCAGGCTATGGCTACACCTTC
d_gene: TRBD1; j_gene: TRBJ2-2; abundance: -; len: 14; v_gene: TRBV19; CDR3aa: CASSRTGGNGELFF; CDR3nt: TGTGCCAGTAGTAGGACAGGGGGGAACGGGGAGCTGTTTTTT
d_gene: -; j_gene: TRBJ1-2; abundance: many; len: 13; v_gene: TRBV28; CDR3aa: CASSYIQGYGYTF; CDR3nt: TGTGCCAGCAGTTACATTCAGGGGTACGGCTACACCTTC
d_gene: TRBD2; j_gene: TRBJ2-3; abundance: -; len: 23; v_gene: TRBV7-2; CDR3aa: CASSLTPLAGDTPSIRCTDTQYF; CDR3nt: TGTGCCAGCAGCTTAACCCCACTAGCGGGAGATACCCCCTCTATCCGGTGCACAGATACGCAGTATTTT
d_gene: TRBD1; j_gene: TRBJ2-5; abundance: many; len: 14; v_gene: TRBV12-3/TRBV12-4; CDR3aa: CASSRDRGSETQYF; CDR3nt: TGTGCCAGCAGTAGGGACAGGGGTTCGGAGACCCAGTACTTC
d_gene: -; j_gene: TRBJ2-5; abundance: few; len: 13; v_gene: TRBV20-1; CDR3aa: CSATRTVGGTQYF; CDR3nt: TGCAGTGCTACACGTACCGTCGGGGGGACCCAGTACTTC
d_gene: TRBD2; j_gene: TRBJ2-7; abundance: few; len: 16; v_gene: TRBV19; CDR3aa: CASSMTTSGPFYEQYF; CDR3nt: TGTGCCAGTAGTATGACGACTAGCGGTCCGTTCTACGAGCAGTACTTC
d_gene: -; j_gene: TRBJ2-7; abundance: -; len: 13; v_gene: TRBV20-1; CDR3aa: CSASIPGRYEQYF; CDR3nt: TGCAGTGCTAGCATTCCAGGCCGCTACGAGCAGTACTTC
d_gene: TRBD1; j_gene: TRBJ2-7; abundance: -; len: 14; v_gene: TRBV27; CDR3aa: CASRTGGTFYEQYF; CDR3nt: TGTGCCAGCCGGACAGGGGGGACTTTCTACGAGCAGTACTTC
d_gene: -; j_gene: TRBJ1-5; abundance: few; len: 17; v_gene: TRBV13; CDR3aa: CASSLGAIHRRNQPQHF; CDR3nt: TGTGCCAGCAGCTTAGGTGCCATCCACCGCCGGAATCAGCCCCAGCATTTT
d_gene: TRBD2; j_gene: TRBJ2-5; abundance: many; len: 12; v_gene: TRBV2; CDR3aa: CAGTSGQETQYF; CDR3nt: TGTGCCGGGACTAGCGGCCAAGAGACCCAGTACTTC
d_gene: -; j_gene: TRBJ2-7; abundance: -; len: 14; v_gene: TRBV30; CDR3aa: CAWTPPDYGYEQYF; CDR3nt: TGTGCCTGGACCCCACCAGACTACGGCTACGAGCAGTACTTC
d_gene: TRBD1; j_gene: TRBJ2-2; abundance: -; len: 13; v_gene: TRBV19; CDR3aa: CASSIDRAEELFF; CDR3nt: TGTGCCAGTAGTATCGACAGGGCCGAGGAGCTGTTTTTT
d_gene: TRBD2; j_gene: TRBJ2-1; abundance: -; len: 18; v_gene: TRBV3-1; CDR3aa: CASSHTGTSGTFYNEQFF; CDR3nt: TGTGCCAGCAGCCATACCGGGACTAGCGGGACCTTCTACAATGAGCAGTTCTTC
d_gene: -; j_gene: TRBJ1-5; abundance: many; len: 15; v_gene: TRBV28; CDR3aa: CASSEPKGSNQPQHF; CDR3nt: TGTGCCAGCAGTGAACCGAAGGGTAGCAATCAGCCCCAGCATTTT
d_gene: -; j_gene: TRBJ2-7; abundance: -; len: 14; v_gene: TRBV20-1; CDR3aa: CSASSGTSVDEQYF; CDR3nt: TGCAGTGCTAGCTCAGGGACAAGCGTCGACGAGCAGTACTTC
d_gene: TRBD2; j_gene: TRBJ2-2; abundance: many; len: 16; v_gene: TRBV7-2; CDR3aa: CASRRGRTANTGELFF; CDR3nt: TGTGCCAGCAGACGCGGGAGGACAGCGAACACCGGGGAGCTGTTTTTT
d_gene: TRBD2; j_gene: TRBJ2-1; abundance: -; len: 16; v_gene: TRBV2; CDR3aa: CASSDQAGALANEQFF; CDR3nt: TGTGCCAGCAGCGATCAAGCGGGGGCGCTTGCCAATGAGCAGTTCTTC